This T cell receptor beta chain was sequenced during a study of blood T cell repertoires in COVID-19. Across the study: The United States, Italy and Spain were the sources of the acute and convalescent COVID-19 samples. In each case, the material was cDNA or gDNA derived from T cells, B-cell-depleted T cells, or PBMCs.

This CDR3 region has 14 residues. Germline CDR1 GTSNPN, CDR2 SVGIG (reference sequence). The junction had 4 bases not matched to a gene; V was cut back by 1 base and J by 4 bases. Assay used: immunoSEQ multiplex PCR; TCRdb lists only in-frame clones, some missing. This sample has hundreds of thousands of clones; 81% occur once, and the top ten carry around 8%. This sequence was found in a woman older than 75 with acute or convalescent COVID-19. This chain links TRBV30 with TRBJ2-3, with 8 positions matching TRBD1. Sequencing used peripheral blood. The CDR3 region has the DNA TGTGCCTGGAGTGGGACAGGGTCTTCAGATACGCAGTATTTT. Residues: CAWSGTGSSDTQYF.